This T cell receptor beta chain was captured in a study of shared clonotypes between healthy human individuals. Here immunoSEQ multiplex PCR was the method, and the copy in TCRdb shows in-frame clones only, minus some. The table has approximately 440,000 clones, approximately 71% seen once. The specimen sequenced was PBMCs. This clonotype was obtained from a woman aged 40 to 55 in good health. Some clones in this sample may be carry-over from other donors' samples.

CDR3 in amino acids: CASSETPGYQETQYF. The DNA for the CDR3 is TGTGCCAGCAGCGAAACTCCAGGCTACCAAGAGACCCAGTACTTC. This rearrangement joins TRBV9 to TRBJ2-5; D not resolved. From germline, CDR1 is SGDLS and CDR2 YYNGEE. The ends were cut back, 3 bases at V and 0 bases at J, with 12 bases in the middle. The CDR3 consists of 15 residues.